This TCR beta chain was recovered during a study of PD-L1 blockade in urothelial cancer. Study-wide background: Each patient had 0 to 3 earlier chemotherapy regimens. At 3 weeks (second dose) and 6 weeks after starting treatment, blood was analyzed. Researchers found blood samples held a median of roughly 140,000 T cells.

As concerns this clone: Its antigen remains unknown.

Germline CDR1 SGHTA, CDR2 FQGNSA. The CDR3 contains 13 residues. V lost 4 bases and J lost 10, with 14 bases in between. Using immunoSEQ multiplex PCR, the repertoire was profiled, and TCRdb retains in-frame clones only, with some absent. The table lists 40,000 or so clones, approximately 82% of them singletons. General study results and limits: Below-median pretreatment blood TCR clonality was associated with improved progression-free and overall survival.

Time point here: peripheral blood 6 weeks after treatment start. V gene TRBV7-2 combines with J gene TRBJ2-1, with D perhaps TRBD2 (5 bases). This sample comprised PBMCs, obtained around atezolizumab (anti-PD-L1) treatment. This sequence originates from a man aged 55 to 70 with urothelial cancer. The CDR3 sequence: CASSSGVATEQFF. CDR3 sequence (DNA): TGTGCCAGCAGCTCCGGGGTGGCCACCGAGCAGTTCTTC.